Listed here are 28 T cell receptor beta chains from one sample, sequenced in a study of blood T cell repertoires in COVID-19. Profiled with immunoSEQ multiplex PCR; TCRdb holds only in-frame clones, not every one. Altogether some 290,000 clones are present, 90% being singletons, with the ten largest covering about 4.2%. Sequencing was carried out using PBMCs or T cells enriched from blood (not recorded which). The receptors stem from a woman aged 30 to 39 who had been exposed to COVID-19.

V usage is TRBV21-1 and J usage is TRBJ1-6; no DNA check was done on the table's D call, TRBD1. TRBV21-1 represents a pseudogene. CDR3 size: 16 residues. The CDR3, as DNA: TGTGCCAGCAGCACCCTCCGACCGGGACAACATTCACCCCTCCACTTT. Residues: CASSTLRPGQHSPLHF.

CDR3 DNA: TGCGCCAGCTCCAGACAGGGGGCATGGACTGAAGCTTTCTTT. Translated: CASSRQGAWTEAFF. The chain recombines TRBV10-2 with TRBJ1-1, with 10 bases identical to TRBD1. After removal of 8 bases from V and 5 bases from J, the junction contained 8 bases not matched to a gene. The germline CDR1 and CDR2 sequences are WSHSY and SAAADI. The CDR3 consists of 14 residues.

The chain joins TRBV6-5 to TRBJ1-1; D possibly corresponds to TRBD1 (6 bases). The CDR3 has 15 amino acids. In germline, CDR1 is MNHEY, CDR2 SVGAGI. Deletions cut 5 bases from V and 1 base from J, with 14 bases between. The CDR3 loop is CASSRRQVGNTEAFF. For the CDR3, the DNA is TGTGCCAGCAGTCGACGACAGGTCGGGAACACTGAAGCTTTCTTT.

This chain links TRBV2 with TRBJ2-1; 9 nucleotides line up with TRBD2. Germline V CDR1 and CDR2: SNHLY, FYNNEI. Trimming took 3 bases from V and 8 from J; bases not matched to a gene: 8. The CDR3 is 15 residues long. CDR3 residues: CASSDSGGVGDEQFF. The CDR3, as DNA: TGTGCCAGCAGTGATAGCGGGGGCGTAGGGGATGAGCAGTTCTTC.

The chain couples TRBV5-1 to TRBJ1-1; possible D gene TRBD1, 6 bases. The ends were cut back, 0 bases at V and 4 bases at J, with 16 bases in the middle. Germline V gene lookup returns CDR1 SGHRS and CDR2 YFSETQ. The CDR3 runs to 16 residues. CDR3 bases: TGCGCCAGCAGCTTGGCCAGGACCTACAGGGTCACTGAAGCTTTCTTT. This encodes CASSLARTYRVTEAFF. The full variable domain, in which reference TRBV5-1 and TRBJ1-1 provide the parts outside the CDR3, is KAGVTQTPRYLIKTRGQQVTLSCSPISGHRSVSWYQQTPGQGLQFLFEYFSETQRNKGNFPGRFSGRQFSNSRSEMNVSTLELGDSALYLCASSLARTYRVTEAFFGQGTRLTVV.

The rearrangement joins TRBV29-1 to TRBJ2-5, with 12 bases matching TRBD2. Germline loops: CDR1 SQVTM, CDR2 ANQGSEA. V lost 5 bases to trimming and J lost 10 bases; unmatched junction nucleotides: 11. The CDR3 has 14 amino acids. The CDR3 nucleotides read TGCAGCGTTCCAAGCGTGCCTAGCGGGGGGGACCAGTACTTC. Translated: CSVPSVPSGGDQYF.

This clone was seen just once. The gene calls are TRBV24-1 and TRBJ1-2; 8 bases match TRBD1. The ends lost 0 bases at V and 12 bases at J; junction bases unmatched: 5. Germline assignment: CDR1 KGHDR and CDR2 SFDVKD. This CDR3 spans 13 amino acids. The CDR3 DNA is TGTGCCACCAGTGATTTGGAACAGGGGGTCAACACCTTC. It is translated as CATSDLEQGVNTF.

V and J are TRBV24-1 and TRBJ1-1, with a possible D match to TRBD1 (5 bases). Deletions cut 6 bases from V and 5 bases from J, with 15 bases between. This CDR3 comprises 14 residues. Per germline, CDR1 KGHDR and CDR2 SFDVKD. The chain's CDR3 is CATSLGPGGTEAFF. The CDR3 region has the DNA TGTGCCACCAGTCTCGGCCCCGGGGGTACTGAAGCTTTCTTT.

The rearrangement joins TRBV5-5 to TRBJ2-3; tentative D call: TRBD1 (6 bases). The CDR3 covers 13 residues. The germline CDR1 and CDR2 sequences are SGHKS and YYEKEE (reference sequence). The V end lost 4 bases, the J end lost 8 bases, and 14 bases lay between the germline ends. The CDR3: CASSRGVGGTQYF. The CDR3 DNA follows: TGTGCCAGCAGCCGGGGTGTAGGGGGTACGCAGTATTTT.

The chain uses TRBV10-3 and TRBJ1-5, with TRBD1 as a possible D gene (5 bases). The CDR3 has 14 residues. V lost 6 bases and J lost 4, with 13 bases in between. Germline assignment: CDR1 ENHRY and CDR2 SYGVKD. CDR3 in amino acids: CAIRNLSGNQPQHF. The CDR3 region has the DNA TGTGCCATCAGAAATTTATCAGGGAATCAGCCCCAGCATTTT.

A word on this clone: Distinct nucleotide sequences in the sample also encode this CDR3. This chain joins TRBV5-1 and TRBJ2-3; TRBD1 is a possible D gene (6 bases). Germline CDR1 and CDR2: SGHRS and YFSETQ. V lost 0 bases and J 3 bases, leaving 11 bases between the germline ends. This CDR3 has 15 amino acids. The DNA of the CDR3 is TGCGCCAGCAGCTTGGAAGGGGGTGGGACAGATACGCAGTATTTT. Translation gives CASSLEGGGTDTQYF.

CDR3 in amino acids: CASSPMGLAVQFF. CDR3 in DNA: TGTGCCAGCAGCCCGATGGGACTAGCGGTGCAGTTCTTC. This rearrangement joins TRBV7-9 to TRBJ2-1; 11 positions agree with TRBD2. The CDR3 is 13 residues long. CDR1 is SEHNR and CDR2 is FQNEAQ in the germline V gene (reference sequence). V lost 5 bases and J lost 12; bases outside the gene matches: 6.

DNA of the CDR3: TGTGCCAGCAGCCACGGACTAGCGGGGGGGACCCAGTACTTC. Encoded protein: CASSHGLAGGTQYF. The J gene is TRBJ2-5, the V gene TRBV3-1 (or the pseudogene TRBV3-2); TRBD2 matches at 14 bases. V lost 3 bases to trimming and J lost 7 bases; unmatched junction nucleotides: 1. The germline V gene encodes CDR1 LGHDT and CDR2 YNNKEL (reference sequence). CDR3 length equals 14 residues.

This clone was seen a single time. V and J are TRBV9 and TRBJ1-2; 9 nucleotides agree with TRBD1. This CDR3 is 18 amino acids long. J lost 0 bases, V lost 2 bases, and 11 bases had no gene match. CDR1 SGDLS and CDR2 YYNGEE come from the germline V gene. CDR3 loop: CASSVPRTGDLTNYGYTF. The DNA of the CDR3 is TGTGCCAGCAGCGTCCCTAGGACAGGGGACTTAACTAACTATGGCTACACCTTC.

The rearrangement links TRBV4-1 to TRBJ2-2; D may be TRBD2 (7 bases). Trimming removed 0 bases at V and 3 bases at J, with 14 bases between. Germline-derived CDR1 and CDR2 are MGHRA and YSYEKL. The CDR3 has 17 residues. The CDR3, as DNA: TGCGCCAGCAGCCAAGATGTAAGGGGGGGCTACACCGGGGAGCTGTTTTTT. Translating it yields CASSQDVRGGYTGELFF.

The chain links TRBV13 to TRBJ1-2; 7 positions agree with TRBD1. The trim removed 1 base at V and 3 bases at J, leaving 5 bases unmatched. Germline CDR1 reads PRHDT; CDR2 reads FYEKMQ (reference sequence). The CDR3 runs to 15 residues. The CDR3 DNA is TGTGCCAGCAGCTTAGACGCCGGGACAGACTATGGCTACACCTTC. Translating gives CASSLDAGTDYGYTF.

The V gene is TRBV5-1, the J gene TRBJ1-1; no clear D. Trimming removed 4 bases from V and 0 bases from J, with 10 bases in between. Per the germline V gene, CDR1 is SGHRS and CDR2 is YFSETQ. The CDR3 extends over 14 amino acids. The CDR3 bases are TGCGCCAGCAGCCCCGACTCTCTGAACACTGAAGCTTTCTTT. Protein sequence: CASSPDSLNTEAFF.

Note on this clone: The identical CDR3 is also encoded by other nucleotide sequences in the sample. This chain links TRBV5-1 with TRBJ1-4; D not resolved. Trimming shortened V by 2 bases and J by 8 bases, and 10 bases separated the two germline ends. The germline V gene encodes CDR1 SGHRS and CDR2 YFSETQ. CDR3 size: 13 residues. The CDR3 spells CASSLSGKEKLFF. The CDR3 nucleotides read TGCGCCAGCAGCTTAAGCGGGAAAGAAAAACTGTTTTTT.

This clone was detected once. This chain joins TRBV7-2 and TRBJ1-6; unclear D gene. The CDR3 loop spans 14 amino acids. V lost 3 bases and J 7 bases, leaving 10 bases between the germline ends. Per the germline V gene, CDR1 is SGHTA and CDR2 is FQGNSA. Written as DNA, the CDR3 is TGTGCCAGCAGCTTGGACGGACTAAATTCACCCCTCCACTTT. Encoded protein: CASSLDGLNSPLHF.

This clone has just one count. The chain is built from TRBV19 and TRBJ1-3; possible D gene TRBD1, 5 bases. Trimming took 5 bases from V and 2 from J, leaving 19 bases between them. The CDR3 spans 17 residues. Germline loops: CDR1 LNHDA, CDR2 SQIVND (reference sequence). CDR3 bases: TGTGCCAGTAGTCATTACGACAGACCTGGACCTGGAAACACCATATATTTT. It codes for CASSHYDRPGPGNTIYF.

CDR3 in DNA: TGCGCCAGCGGGACTAGCGGGGTATACAATGAGCAGTTCTTC. It specifies CASGTSGVYNEQFF. The chain carries TRBV5-1 and TRBJ2-1, with 13 bases identical to TRBD2. The junction had 2 bases not matched to a gene; V was cut back by 7 bases and J by 4 bases. This CDR3 is built from 14 residues. CDR1 and CDR2 from the germline V gene are SGHRS and YFSETQ.

J is TRBJ1-4 and V is TRBV28, with D perhaps TRBD1 (5 bases). The CDR3 covers 13 residues. The ends were cut back, 5 bases at V and 3 bases at J, with 7 bases in the middle. The V gene's germline CDR1 is MDHEN and CDR2 SYDVKM. CDR3 DNA: TGTGCCAGCAGTGGACACCCTAATGAAAAACTGTTTTTT. Its protein is CASSGHPNEKLFF. Full variable domain (outside the CDR3, taken from reference TRBV28 and TRBJ1-4): DVKVTQSSRYLVKRTGEKVFLECVQDMDHENMFWYRQDPGLGLRLIYFSYDVKMKEKGDIPEGYSVSREKKERFSLILESASTNQTSMYLCASSGHPNEKLFFGSGTQLSVL.

The chain links TRBV9 to TRBJ2-3; D may be TRBD2 (5 bases). V shed 0 bases and J shed 2 bases, with 16 bases lying between them. CDR3 size: 17 residues. Germline V lookup: CDR1 SGDLS, CDR2 YYNGEE. The CDR3 loop is CASSVGPGESLTDTQYF. The CDR3 nucleotides read TGTGCCAGCAGCGTAGGGCCCGGGGAAAGTCTCACAGATACGCAGTATTTT.

For the CDR3, the DNA is TGTGCCAGCAGCTTGGGACAGGTGGAAACCTACGAGCAGTACTTC. Translation gives CASSLGQVETYEQYF. V is TRBV7-3 and J is TRBJ2-7; 8 bases match TRBD1. CDR1 and CDR2 (germline): SGHTA, FQGTGA. CDR3 length equals 15 residues. Germline trimming cut 3 bases from V and 2 bases from J; bases unmatched to any gene: 6.

This chain links TRBV29-1 with TRBJ2-2; 7 bases match TRBD1. V gave up 7 bases and J gave up 7 bases; unmatched junction bases: 9. CDR1 SQVTM and CDR2 ANQGSEA come from the germline V gene. The CDR3 consists of 13 residues. CDR3 sequence reads: CSAVTGYRGELFF. CDR3 sequence (DNA): TGCAGCGCAGTGACAGGGTACCGCGGGGAGCTGTTTTTT.

The V gene is TRBV5-1, the J gene TRBJ2-7; possible D gene TRBD1, 6 bases. Germline V gives CDR1 SGHRS, CDR2 YFSETQ. The CDR3 is 14 residues long. V gave up 6 bases and J gave up 3 bases, with 16 bases separating them. CDR3 sequence (DNA): TGCGCCAGCATGGGGCCTCAGGGGAGCTACGAGCAGTACTTC. It encodes CASMGPQGSYEQYF.

This chain connects TRBV5-1 to TRBJ2-1; D perhaps matches TRBD2 (5 bases). The CDR3 loop spans 13 amino acids. V lost 3 bases, J lost 7 bases, and 11 bases lay in between. Germline CDR1 and CDR2: SGHRS and YFSETQ. The CDR3 is CASSSTTGNEQFF. In nucleotides, the CDR3 is TGCGCCAGCAGCTCGACCACGGGGAATGAGCAGTTCTTC.

This clone came up once. V usage is TRBV4-1 and J usage is TRBJ2-7; 8 bases line up with TRBD1. With 0 bases clipped from V and 1 base from J, the junction kept 2 bases outside the gene matches. CDR3 size: 15 residues. The germline gives CDR1 MGHRA, CDR2 YSYEKL. This chain's CDR3 is CASSQETGGSYEQYF. The CDR3 DNA sequence: TGCGCCAGCAGCCAAGAAACAGGGGGTTCCTACGAGCAGTACTTC.